This TCR beta chain appears in the sequencing data of a study of T cells in Graves' hyperthyroidism and ophthalmopathy. Across the study: Once the initial diagnosis was made, peripheral blood was obtained before any treatment.

CDR3 length: 18 residues. CDR1 is SNHLY, CDR2 FYNNEI, per germline. Trimming removed 6 bases from V and 2 bases from J; junction bases left unmatched: 14. Using RNA transcripts as the source, TCR beta CDR3 regions were amplified. TCR CDR3 underwent first-round RT-PCR with the HTBI primer set. Each CDR3 protein gets one entry after TCRdb re-called the multiplex PCR reads with MiXCR. The table shows some 320,000 distinct CDR3 sequences, with approximately 13% occurring only once. Fresh 10 ml peripheral blood yielded PBMCs. V gene TRBV2 combines with J gene TRBJ2-3; TRBD2 matches 10 bases. The specimen sequenced was blood. The receptor was isolated from a woman aged 40 to 50 with Graves' ophthalmopathy. The CDR3 loop is CASRGGSGRPHYTDTQYF. In nucleotides, the CDR3 is TGTGCCAGCAGGGGGGGTAGCGGGAGGCCTCACTACACAGATACGCAGTATTTT.